The entry below gives a single T cell receptor beta chain sequence along with its context. The ends were cut back, 10 bases at V and 4 bases at J, with 13 bases in the middle. Germline CDR1 is MNHEY and CDR2 is SMNVEV (reference sequence). The length of the CDR3 is 12 residues. PCR primers comprised 60 Vbeta and 13 Jbeta primers. In the authors' workflow: Some 9.9 million of tens of millions of unique TCR beta chains were shared, per a later count. Data came from immunoSEQ multiplex PCR; TCRdb stores just in-frame clones and leaves some out. V and J calls and clone size are copied from that table; D and trimming were computed from the DNA. This table has approximately 150,000 clones, more than 60% appearing once. The sample belongs to a study of cytomegalovirus exposure and HLA in healthy donors. About the study: Earlier findings included about 120 million unique TCR beta sequences obtained from 150 million to 200 million T cells.

This receptor was obtained from a young man in good health and CMV-seropositive. This sequence joins TRBV27 and TRBJ1-2; possible D gene TRBD1, 6 bases. Sequencing used PBMCs. CDR3 in DNA: TGTGCCACCCTGACAGGAAGCTATGGCTACACCTTC. This sequence encodes CATLTGSYGYTF.